What follows are 10 T cell receptor beta chains derived from one specimen sequenced in a study of tumor-infiltrating lymphocytes in primary liver carcinoma. Total RNA amounting to around 540 ng was the source from which TCR beta cDNA was made with a constant-region primer. Libraries of TCR beta came from three nested multiplex PCR rounds with slightly modified ARM-PCR. The two initial PCR rounds, roughly 11 cycles each, used TRBV1-TRBV30 forward and C-beta reverse primers. TCRdb re-called the multiplex PCR reads through MiXCR, storing one row per CDR3 protein. The data contain roughly 330,000 distinct CDR3 sequences, less than 65% of them seen just once; the ten biggest clones take up about 6.5%. They got blood RNA out of unsorted whole blood and also pulled out germline DNA. Sequenced material: peripheral blood. Receptors originate from a man between 40 and 49 years old with primary liver carcinoma and hepatitis B virus infection.

This clonotype was found a few times. Since a much larger clone is just one base distant, this may be a read error. V gene TRBV6-1 combines with J gene TRBJ2-3; no definite D call. Germline V gene data show CDR1 as MNHNS and CDR2 as SASEGT. Trimming stripped 4 bases from V and 4 bases from J, with 12 bases between. The CDR3 has 14 amino acids. The CDR3 sequence is CASSVTHTADTQYF. The CDR3 DNA reads as TGTGCCAGCAGTGTTACGCATACAGCAGATACGCAGTATTTT.

This clonotype was picked up one time. This clone may be a read error of a much larger clone one base away. The conserved phenylalanine or tryptophan is not found at the CDR3 terminus, so this likely reflects a read error. V is TRBV29-1 and J is TRBJ1-4; weak D call: TRBD1 (6 bases). In germline, CDR1 is SQVTM, CDR2 ANQGSEA. V was pared by 4 bases and J by 8 bases, with 8 bases between. The CDR3 has 11 residues. In DNA, the CDR3 is TGCAGCGTTGCGGGGGCCGAAAAACTGTTTTAT. Translated: CSVAGAEKLFY.

As to this clonotype: At one boundary the junction diverges from the germline segment, which might be a read error. The rearrangement links TRBV10-2 to TRBJ1-1, with 7 bases that match TRBD1. Germline-derived CDR1 and CDR2 are WSHSY and SAAADI. This CDR3 region has 14 residues. The CDR3 DNA reads as TGCACCAGCAGTGAGACAGGGTTCATCACTGAAGCTTTCTTT. Protein product: CTSSETGFITEAFF.

To note about this clonotype: The germline gene is not matched at one end of the junction; a read error may be the cause. This rearrangement joins TRBV11-2 to TRBJ2-7, with D possibly TRBD1 on 5 matching bases. The CDR3 extends over 13 amino acids. Germline loops: CDR1 SGHAT, CDR2 FQNNGV. DNA of the CDR3: TGTGCCATCAGCACACAGGTCGGAAACGAGCAGTACTTC. Protein product: CAISTQVGNEQYF.

The chain combines TRBV28 with TRBJ2-1; 13 nucleotides line up with TRBD2. V lost 7 bases and J lost 0; bases outside the gene matches: 9. CDR3 length: 18 residues. In germline, CDR1 is MDHEN, CDR2 SYDVKM. CDR3 sequence: CASIPTGTSGTSYNEQFF. For the CDR3, the DNA is TGTGCCAGCATTCCGACCGGGACTAGCGGGACCTCCTACAATGAGCAGTTCTTC.

This clonotype was counted between two and nine times. The rearrangement uses TRBV6-5 and TRBJ2-6; 9 bases match TRBD1. Germline V gene lookup returns CDR1 MNHEY and CDR2 SVGAGI. Trimming at V came to 7 bases and at J to 2 bases, leaving 21 bases not matched to a gene. The length of the CDR3 is 21 residues. CDR3 sequence (DNA): TGTGCCAGCACCCTAAAGGCCGGGACAGGGATTCATGGTACTGGGGCCAACGTCCTGACTTTC. It is translated as CASTLKAGTGIHGTGANVLTF.

This chain uses TRBV24-1 with TRBJ2-7; 8 bases match TRBD1. In germline, CDR1 is KGHDR, CDR2 SFDVKD. J was trimmed by 2 bases and V by 1 base; bases with no gene match: 9. The CDR3 has 17 residues. The CDR3 nucleotides read TGTGCCACCAGTGATTTCAATACCGGGACAGGCACCTACGAGCAGTACTTC. It translates to CATSDFNTGTGTYEQYF.

Note on this clonotype: Germline and junction disagree at one end, which may indicate a read error. The rearrangement uses TRBV11-2 and TRBJ2-1, with D possibly being TRBD1 (6 bases). Germline CDR1 reads SGHAT; CDR2 reads FQNNGV. This CDR3 spans 14 amino acids. The DNA for the CDR3 is TGTGCCAGCAACTTAGGACAGCAATTCAATGAGCAGTTCTTC. Encoded protein: CASNLGQQFNEQFF.

As for this clonotype: A read error may produce the germline difference seen at one junction end. The chain is built from TRBV11-1 and TRBJ2-1; 11 bases line up with TRBD2. This CDR3 comprises 17 residues. Germline CDR1 is SGHAT and CDR2 is FQDESV (reference sequence). This CDR3 reads CASSIAQGLAAYNEQFF. CDR3 in DNA: TGTGCCAGCAGTATAGCGCAGGGACTAGCGGCCTACAACGAGCAGTTCTTC.

As to this clonotype: A much larger clonotype is one base distant, so this may be a read error. CDR3 sequence: CASSRIGGETQYF. The CDR3 region has the DNA TGTGCCAGCAGCCGGATCGGGGGGGAGACCCAGTACTTC. The rearrangement links TRBV12-3 or TRBV12-4 to TRBJ2-5; TRBD2 agrees at 7 bases. Trimming at V came to 6 bases and at J to 5 bases, leaving 6 bases not matched to a gene. CDR3 length: 13 amino acids.